The sequence of this T cell receptor (beta chain) was determined in a study of blood T cell repertoires in COVID-19. On the study more broadly: Spain, Italy and the United States supplied samples that represented acute and convalescent COVID-19. In each case, the material was cDNA or gDNA derived from T cells, B-cell-depleted T cells, or PBMCs.

Source study methods: Amplifying reference gene primers gave estimates of nucleated cell counts. Repertoires were generated with immunoSEQ multiplex PCR, while TCRdb's copy carries only in-frame clones and drops some. From that table come the V and J calls and clone size; the DNA was used to work out D and trimming. The top ten clones hold about 1.6% of a sample with about 260,000 clones, approximately 87% of them seen once. This clone came up once. V was shortened by 1 base and J by 7 bases, with 13 bases between the two germline ends. The length of the CDR3 is 14 residues. The germline CDR1 and CDR2 sequences are MDHEN and SYDVKM.

This chain uses TRBV28 with TRBJ1-2; D perhaps matches TRBD1 (6 bases). The source material was peripheral blood. The sequence came from a woman aged 40-49 years who had recovered from COVID-19. Written as DNA, the CDR3 is TGTGCCAGCAGTTTATTGGGGGGGGCGGGTGGCTACACCTTC. Translation: CASSLLGGAGGYTF.